These 3 T cell receptor beta chains originate from one sample sequenced in a study of blood T cells in healthy people across ages. For the second PCR, which ran for roughly 6 to 11 cycles, a sample-barcoded 5' primer and a J-beta primer mix were used. MiXCR was run by TCRdb on the 5' RACE reads, yielding one entry per CDR3 protein. The table lists about 1.1 million distinct CDR3 sequences, roughly two fifths of them singletons. Sequencing used blood. The receptors shown here come from a man aged 18 to 30 in good health.

This clonotype was counted between two and nine times. The rearrangement links TRBV12-3 or TRBV12-4 to TRBJ1-2, with 9 bases lining up with TRBD1. V lost 7 bases to trimming and J lost 5 bases; unmatched junction nucleotides: 11. The CDR3 totals 15 residues. CDR3 coding DNA: TGTGCCAGCACCAAAGGACAGGGGAGTTTTTATGGCTACACCTTC. It codes for CASTKGQGSFYGYTF.

CDR3 DNA: TGTGCCAGCAGCCTCCGCAAGGTCGCGAGTGAGCAGTACTTC. Residues: CASSLRKVASEQYF. This chain connects TRBV13 to TRBJ2-5, with no clear D. Germline V gene lookup returns CDR1 PRHDT and CDR2 FYEKMQ (reference sequence). CDR3 length: 14 amino acids. Between the trimmed V and J ends, which lost 5 bases and 11 bases, there was a span of 21 bases. Full variable domain (rest looked up from reference TRBV13 and TRBJ2-5): AAGVIQSPRHLIKEKRETATLKCYPIPRHDTVYWYQQGPGQDPQFLISFYEKMQSDKGSIPDRFSAQQFSDYHSELNMSSLELGDSALYFCASSLRKVASEQYFGPGTRLLVL.

This clonotype was counted between two and nine times. V is TRBV13 and J is TRBJ2-4; 12 positions agree with TRBD2. This CDR3 spans 18 amino acids. V was pared by 4 bases and J by 0 bases, with 7 bases of the junction left unmatched. The germline gives CDR1 PRHDT, CDR2 FYEKMQ (reference sequence). CDR3 coding DNA: TGTGCCAGCAGCTCCCGACTAGCGGGGGATGGAGCCAAAAACATTCAGTACTTC. Amino acid sequence: CASSSRLAGDGAKNIQYF.